This is a list of T cell receptor beta chains from one sample in a study of chemoradiotherapy in HPV16-positive cancers. Using immunoSEQ multiplex PCR, the repertoire was profiled, and TCRdb retains in-frame clones only, with some absent. The data contain 2,500 to 3,500 clones, more than 80% of them singletons. The input for sequencing was tumor tissue, taken from a patient who underwent chemoradiotherapy. The receptors here all came from a human donor with HPV-associated anogenital cancer. Each CDR3 is given with its conserved first and last residue. The size entry is marked missing in some rows and otherwise reads once, few, many or a size class.

TRBV29-1	TRBJ1-2	NA	CSVVVTRHGYTF
TRBV11-3	TRBJ2-2	NA	CASSRGQGGTGELFF
TRBV11-1	TRBJ2-1	NA	CASSSSNPYNEQFF
TRBV5-1	TRBJ1-1	NA	CASSLGQQGANTEAFF
TRBV19	TRBJ1-3	NA	CASSIPSDGTSGNTIYF
TRBV4-2	TRBJ1-1	NA	CASSQELVGRAGTEAFF
TRBV2	TRBJ2-5	NA	CASSGVWRSSGARETQYF
TRBV5-4	TRBJ2-2	NA	CASSPGQVGNTGELFF
TRBV11-2	TRBJ2-3	NA	CASSLVRGRVGDTDTQYF
TRBV4-3	TRBJ2-7	NA	CASSQDTSGGYEQYF
TRBV7-6	TRBJ1-4	NA	CASSLALGEKLFF
TRBV15	TRBJ1-2	NA	CATSTGLSVLGYTF
TRBV28	TRBJ1-1	NA	CASTLSGGRKAFF
TRBV11-3	TRBJ2-2	once	CASSLTRTGELFF
TRBV5-1	TRBJ2-5	NA	CASSLDPGPSGAQYF
TRBV19	TRBJ2-3	NA	CASSRGGDTQYF
TRBV7-6	TRBJ2-7	NA	CASSPSGGSYEQYF
TRBV19	TRBJ2-2	NA	CASSILASNTGELFF
TRBV18	TRBJ2-3	NA	CASSRTSGGDYNPNTDTQYF
TRBV4-3	TRBJ1-2	NA	CASSHDAGTASYGYTF
TRBV7-6	TRBJ1-2	NA	CASSLTEFGGYTF
TRBV21-1	TRBJ2-2	NA	CASSTAQGSTGELFF
TRBV5-3	TRBJ1-6	NA	CARSPRERGHGSPLHF
TRBV6-5	TRBJ2-4	NA	CASSSLLERAKNIQYF
TRBV18	TRBJ1-1	once	CASSFRGGEAFF
TRBV18	TRBJ2-3	NA	CASSRTSGSTDTQYF
TRBV11-3	TRBJ2-3	once	CASSLGDTQYF
TRBV6-5	TRBJ2-5	NA	CASSYRRGQETQYF
TRBV28	TRBJ1-6	NA	CASRPFPGSPLHF
TRBV2	TRBJ1-5	NA	CASSGAGQNQPQHF
TRBV6-1	TRBJ1-1	NA	CASKFSQGWNTEAFF
TRBV18	TRBJ1-2	once	CASSPARTGDYGYTF
TRBV11-3	TRBJ2-1	NA	CASSSDSYNEQFF
TRBV7-9	TRBJ1-2	NA	CASSLAVLLNYGYTF
TRBV11-2	TRBJ1-1	few	CASSWQGNTEAFF
TRBV30	TRBJ1-1	NA	CAWSPGGRNTEAFF
TRBV7-9	TRBJ1-1	NA	CASNPGMSTEAFF
TRBV7-2	TRBJ1-2	NA	CASSLMRTGGYTF